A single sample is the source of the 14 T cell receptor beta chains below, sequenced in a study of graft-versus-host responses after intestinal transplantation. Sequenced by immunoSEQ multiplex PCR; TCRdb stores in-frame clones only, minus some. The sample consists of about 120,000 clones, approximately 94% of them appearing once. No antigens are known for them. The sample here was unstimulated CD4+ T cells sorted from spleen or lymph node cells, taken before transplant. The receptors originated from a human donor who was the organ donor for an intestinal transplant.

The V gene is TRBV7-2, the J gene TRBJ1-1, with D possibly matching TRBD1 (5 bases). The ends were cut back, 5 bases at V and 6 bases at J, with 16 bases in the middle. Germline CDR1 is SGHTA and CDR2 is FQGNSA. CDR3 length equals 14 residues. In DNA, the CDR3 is TGTGCCAGCAGCCCCCAGGGAGGGGAAGCTGAAGCTTTCTTT. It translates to CASSPQGGEAEAFF. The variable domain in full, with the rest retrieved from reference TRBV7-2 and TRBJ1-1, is GAGVSQSPSNKVTEKGKDVELRCDPISGHTALYWYRQSLGQGLEFLIYFQGNSAPDKSGLPSDRFSAERTGGSVSTLTIQRTQQEDSAVYLCASSPQGGEAEAFFGQGTRLTVV.

The CDR3 loop reads CASSLGASGLETQYF. The CDR3 DNA reads TGTGCCAGCAGCTTAGGGGCTAGCGGCCTGGAGACCCAGTACTTC. The chain couples TRBV7-8 to TRBJ2-5; 7 bases fit TRBD2. With V trimmed by 1 base and J by 5 bases, 7 bases remained unmatched. Germline V CDR1 and CDR2: SGHVS, FQNEAQ. This CDR3 comprises 15 residues.

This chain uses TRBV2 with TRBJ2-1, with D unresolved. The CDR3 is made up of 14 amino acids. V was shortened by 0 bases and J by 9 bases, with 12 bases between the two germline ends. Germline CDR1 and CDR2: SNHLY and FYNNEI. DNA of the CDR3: TGTGCCAGCAGTGAAGCGCCTCTAGGGCCTGAGCAGTTCTTC. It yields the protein CASSEAPLGPEQFF.

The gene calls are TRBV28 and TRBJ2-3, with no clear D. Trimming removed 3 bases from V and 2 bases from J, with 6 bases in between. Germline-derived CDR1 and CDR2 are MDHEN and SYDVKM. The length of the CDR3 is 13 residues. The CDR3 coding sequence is TGTGCCAGCAGTTTCATGAACACAGATACGCAGTATTTT. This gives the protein CASSFMNTDTQYF.

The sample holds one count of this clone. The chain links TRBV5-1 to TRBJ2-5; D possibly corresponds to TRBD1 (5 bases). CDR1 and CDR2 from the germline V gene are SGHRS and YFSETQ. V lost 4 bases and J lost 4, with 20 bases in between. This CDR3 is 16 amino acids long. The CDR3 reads CASSQAYAVGAETQYF. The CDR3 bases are TGCGCCAGCAGCCAAGCGTATGCGGTTGGGGCAGAGACCCAGTACTTC.

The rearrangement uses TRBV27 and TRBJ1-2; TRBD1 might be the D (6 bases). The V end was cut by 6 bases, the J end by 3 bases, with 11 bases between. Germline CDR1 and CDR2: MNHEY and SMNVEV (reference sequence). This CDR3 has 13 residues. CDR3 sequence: CASRSQGDYGYTF. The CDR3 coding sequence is TGTGCCAGCAGGTCACAGGGAGACTATGGCTACACCTTC.

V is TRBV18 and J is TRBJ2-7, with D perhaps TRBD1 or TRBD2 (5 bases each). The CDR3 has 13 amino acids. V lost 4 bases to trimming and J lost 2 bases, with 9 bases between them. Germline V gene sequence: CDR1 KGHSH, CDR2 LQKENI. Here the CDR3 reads CASSLPGPYEQYF. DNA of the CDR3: TGTGCCAGCTCACTCCCGGGGCCCTACGAGCAGTACTTC. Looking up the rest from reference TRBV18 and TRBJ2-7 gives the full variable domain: NAGVMQNPRHLVRRRGQEARLRCSPMKGHSHVYWYRQLPEEGLKFMVYLQKENIIDESGMPKERFSAEFPKEGPSILRIQQVVRGDSAAYFCASSLPGPYEQYFGPGTRLTVT.

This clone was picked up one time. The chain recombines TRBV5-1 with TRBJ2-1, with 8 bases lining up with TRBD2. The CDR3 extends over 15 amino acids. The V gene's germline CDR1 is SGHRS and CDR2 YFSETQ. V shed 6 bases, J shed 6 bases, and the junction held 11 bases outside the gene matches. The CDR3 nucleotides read TGCGCCAGCAACTTCCGGACTAGCTTCGTCAATGAGCAGTTCTTC. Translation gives CASNFRTSFVNEQFF.

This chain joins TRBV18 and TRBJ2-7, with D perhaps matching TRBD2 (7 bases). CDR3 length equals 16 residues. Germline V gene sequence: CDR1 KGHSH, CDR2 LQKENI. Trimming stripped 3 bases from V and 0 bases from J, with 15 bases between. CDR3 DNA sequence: TGTGCCAGCTCACCCTCGGGGGGCCGTAGCTCCTACGAGCAGTACTTC. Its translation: CASSPSGGRSSYEQYF.

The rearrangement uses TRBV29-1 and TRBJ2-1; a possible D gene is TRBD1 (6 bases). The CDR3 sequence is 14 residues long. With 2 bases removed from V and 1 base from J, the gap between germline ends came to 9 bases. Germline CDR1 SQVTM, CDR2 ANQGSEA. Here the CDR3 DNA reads TGCAGCGTTGAAAGGGGGATTTCCTACAATGAGCAGTTCTTC. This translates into CSVERGISYNEQFF.

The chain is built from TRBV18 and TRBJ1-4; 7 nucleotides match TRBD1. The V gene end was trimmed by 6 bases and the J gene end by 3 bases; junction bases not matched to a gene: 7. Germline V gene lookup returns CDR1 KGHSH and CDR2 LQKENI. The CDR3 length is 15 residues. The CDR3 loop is CASSPNRGPNEKLFF. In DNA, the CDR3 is TGTGCCAGCTCGCCGAACAGGGGACCTAATGAAAAACTGTTTTTT.

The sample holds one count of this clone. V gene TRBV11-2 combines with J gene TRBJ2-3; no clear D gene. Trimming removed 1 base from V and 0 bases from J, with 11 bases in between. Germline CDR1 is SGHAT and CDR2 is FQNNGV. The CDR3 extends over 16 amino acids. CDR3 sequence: CASSLGAQTSTDTQYF. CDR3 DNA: TGTGCCAGCAGCTTAGGGGCACAAACTAGCACAGATACGCAGTATTTT.

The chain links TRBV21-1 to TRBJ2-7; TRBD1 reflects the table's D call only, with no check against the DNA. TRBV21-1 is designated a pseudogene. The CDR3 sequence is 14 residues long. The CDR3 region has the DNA TGTGCTCCCCCAAATGAGGGGGACCACTACGAGCAGTACTTC. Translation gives CAPPNEGDHYEQYF.

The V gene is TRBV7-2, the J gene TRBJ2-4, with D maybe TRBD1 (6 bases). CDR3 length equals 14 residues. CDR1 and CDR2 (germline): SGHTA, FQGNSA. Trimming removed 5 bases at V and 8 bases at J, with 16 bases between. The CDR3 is CASSPSAPGDIQYF. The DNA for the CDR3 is TGTGCCAGCAGCCCCAGCGCACCAGGGGACATTCAGTACTTC.